This T cell receptor (beta chain) was obtained from a study of T cells after yellow fever vaccination. Study conclusions and caveats: Any FACS-sorted repertoire could hold abundant clonotypes that contaminate it from the bulk population.

TCRdb called the 5' RACE reads again in MiXCR, with one record for every CDR3 protein. The sample shows some 560,000 distinct CDR3 sequences, less than 20% of them seen only once. Regarding this clonotype: The antigen is unknown. One junction end does not reproduce the germline sequence, and a read error may be involved.

Germline CDR1 SSHAT, CDR2 FNYEAQ (reference sequence). This CDR3 is built from 14 residues. This specimen was PBMCs, taken less than 6 days after the first yellow fever vaccination. The chain links TRBV7-7 to TRBJ2-3; D gene ambiguous. The receptor comes from a young man who received the YFV17D yellow fever vaccine. Here the CDR3 reads CASSLSSVADTQYF. Here the CDR3 DNA reads TGTGCTAGCAGCTTATCTTCGGTTGCAGATACGCAGTATTTT.